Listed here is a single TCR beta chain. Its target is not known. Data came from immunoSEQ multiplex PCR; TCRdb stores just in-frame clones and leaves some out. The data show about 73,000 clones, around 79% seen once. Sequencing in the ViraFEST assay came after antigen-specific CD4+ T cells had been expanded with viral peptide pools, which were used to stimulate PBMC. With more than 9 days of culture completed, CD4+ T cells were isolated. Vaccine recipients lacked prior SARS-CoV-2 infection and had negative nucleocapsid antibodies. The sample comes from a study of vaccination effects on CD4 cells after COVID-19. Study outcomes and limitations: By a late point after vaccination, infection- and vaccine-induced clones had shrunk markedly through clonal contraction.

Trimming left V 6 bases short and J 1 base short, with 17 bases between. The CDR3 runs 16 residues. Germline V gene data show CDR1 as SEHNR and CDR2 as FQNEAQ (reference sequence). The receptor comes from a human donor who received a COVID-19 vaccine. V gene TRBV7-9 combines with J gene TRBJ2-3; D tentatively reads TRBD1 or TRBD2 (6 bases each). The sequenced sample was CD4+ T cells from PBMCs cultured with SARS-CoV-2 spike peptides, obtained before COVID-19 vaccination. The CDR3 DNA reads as TGTGCCAGCAGTTCGGGGGCTCTAGAGGGCACAGATACGCAGTATTTT. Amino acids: CASSSGALEGTDTQYF. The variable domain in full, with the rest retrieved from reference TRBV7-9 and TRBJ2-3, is DTGVSQNPRHKITKRGQNVTFRCDPISEHNRLYWYRQTLGQGPEFLTYFQNEAQLEKSRLLSDRFSAERPKGSFSTLEIQRTEQGDSAMYLCASSSGALEGTDTQYFGPGTRLTVL.